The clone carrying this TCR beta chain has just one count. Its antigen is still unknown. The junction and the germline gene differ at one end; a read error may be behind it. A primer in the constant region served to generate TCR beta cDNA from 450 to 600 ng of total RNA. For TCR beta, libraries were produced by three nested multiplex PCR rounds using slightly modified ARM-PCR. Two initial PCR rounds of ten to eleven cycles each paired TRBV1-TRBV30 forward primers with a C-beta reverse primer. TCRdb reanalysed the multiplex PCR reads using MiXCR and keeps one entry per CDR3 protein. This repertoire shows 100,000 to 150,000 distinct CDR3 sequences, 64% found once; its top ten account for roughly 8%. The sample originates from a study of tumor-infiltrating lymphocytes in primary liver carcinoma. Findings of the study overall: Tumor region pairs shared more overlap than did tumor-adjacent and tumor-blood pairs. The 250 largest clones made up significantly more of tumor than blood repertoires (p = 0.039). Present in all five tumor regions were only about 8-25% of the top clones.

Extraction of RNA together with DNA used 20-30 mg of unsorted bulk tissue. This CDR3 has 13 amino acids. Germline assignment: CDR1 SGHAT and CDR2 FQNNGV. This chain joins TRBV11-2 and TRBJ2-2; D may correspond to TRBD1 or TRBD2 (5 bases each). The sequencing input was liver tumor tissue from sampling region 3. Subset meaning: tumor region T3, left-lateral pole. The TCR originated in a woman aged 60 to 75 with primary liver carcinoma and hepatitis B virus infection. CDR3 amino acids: CASGRENTGDLFF. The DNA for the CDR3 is TGTGCCAGCGGCAGGGAGAATACCGGGGACCTGTTTTTT.